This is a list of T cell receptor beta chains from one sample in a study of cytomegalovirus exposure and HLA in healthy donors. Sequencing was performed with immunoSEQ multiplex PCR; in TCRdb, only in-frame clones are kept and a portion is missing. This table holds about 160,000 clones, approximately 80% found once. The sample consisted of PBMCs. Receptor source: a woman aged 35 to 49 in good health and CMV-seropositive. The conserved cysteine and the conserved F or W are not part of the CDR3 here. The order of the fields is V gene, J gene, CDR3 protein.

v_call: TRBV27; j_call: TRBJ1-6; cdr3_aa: ASSPHAGTGYSPLH
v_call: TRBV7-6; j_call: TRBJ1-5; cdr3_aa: ASSPRERGQQH
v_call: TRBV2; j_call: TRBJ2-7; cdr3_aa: ASGLKTSGEQY
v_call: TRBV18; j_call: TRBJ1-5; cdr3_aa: ASSQDRGNQPQH
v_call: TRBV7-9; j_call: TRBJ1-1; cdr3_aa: ASSRDTVNTEAF
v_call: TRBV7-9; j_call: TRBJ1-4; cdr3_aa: ASSLDGTGTEKLF
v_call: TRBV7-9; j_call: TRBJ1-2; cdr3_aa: ASSLESGQGDYGYT
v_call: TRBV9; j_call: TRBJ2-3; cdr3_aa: ASSATGQEWDTQY
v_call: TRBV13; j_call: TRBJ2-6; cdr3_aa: ASSWDRTTPGANVLT
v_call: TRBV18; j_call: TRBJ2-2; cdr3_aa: ASSPWTDYTGELF
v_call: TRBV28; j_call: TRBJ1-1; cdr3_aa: ASSSPRGRRSEAF
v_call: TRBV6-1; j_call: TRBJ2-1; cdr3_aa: ASRPSSNEQF
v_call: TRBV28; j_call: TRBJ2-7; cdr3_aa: ASSLAGTYEQY
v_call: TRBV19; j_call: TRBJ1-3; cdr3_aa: ASSVGTVRSGNTIY
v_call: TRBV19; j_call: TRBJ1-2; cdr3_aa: ASSIYSPRSNYGYT
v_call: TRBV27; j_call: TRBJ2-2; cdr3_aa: ASSLIRTGHYDGELF
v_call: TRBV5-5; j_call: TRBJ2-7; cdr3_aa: ASSGGQGAYEQY
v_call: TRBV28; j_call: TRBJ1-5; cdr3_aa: ASSLPGSQPQH
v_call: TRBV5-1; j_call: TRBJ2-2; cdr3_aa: ASSTNTGELF
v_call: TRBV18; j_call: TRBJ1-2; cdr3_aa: ASSADREINYGYT
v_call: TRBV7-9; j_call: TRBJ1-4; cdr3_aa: ASSLVGTSNEKLF
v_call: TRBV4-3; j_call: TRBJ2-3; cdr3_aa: ASSHGTSGGATQY
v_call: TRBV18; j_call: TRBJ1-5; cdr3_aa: ASSAQGADQPQH
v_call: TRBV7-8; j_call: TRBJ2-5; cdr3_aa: ASTPRWGGVQETQY
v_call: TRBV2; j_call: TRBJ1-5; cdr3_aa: ASRRGRSNQPQH
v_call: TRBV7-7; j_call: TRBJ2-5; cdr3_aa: ASSLRLAGANQETQY
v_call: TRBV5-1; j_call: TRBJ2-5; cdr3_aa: ASASGGGYQETQY
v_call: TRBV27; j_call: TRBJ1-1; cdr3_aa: ASSLIRNTEAF
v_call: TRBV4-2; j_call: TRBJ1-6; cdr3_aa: ASSSTSAGGYNSPLH
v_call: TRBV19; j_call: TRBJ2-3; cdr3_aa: ASSPQGVVDTQY
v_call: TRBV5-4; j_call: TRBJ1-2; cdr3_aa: ASSITGVYGYT
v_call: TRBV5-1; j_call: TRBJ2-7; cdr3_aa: ASSYTGLPYEQY
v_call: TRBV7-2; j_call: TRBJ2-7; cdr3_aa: ASSYPSGYEQY
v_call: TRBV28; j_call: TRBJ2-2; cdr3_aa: ASSTSLWGPGELF
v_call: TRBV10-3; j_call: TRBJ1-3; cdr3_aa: AISEPSSPSGNTIY
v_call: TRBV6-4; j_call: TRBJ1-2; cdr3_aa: ASSASGQGYGYT
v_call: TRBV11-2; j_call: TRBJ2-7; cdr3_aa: ASSLGPNPSYERY
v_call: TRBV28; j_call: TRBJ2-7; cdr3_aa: ASSYYRRTSYEQY
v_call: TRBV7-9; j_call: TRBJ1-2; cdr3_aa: ASSPAGGNYGYT
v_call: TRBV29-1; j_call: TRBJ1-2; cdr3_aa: SVRQDNANYGYT
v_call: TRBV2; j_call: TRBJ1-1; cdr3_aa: ASSLVPQGEAF
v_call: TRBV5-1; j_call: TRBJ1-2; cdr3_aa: ASSLGLLSYGYT
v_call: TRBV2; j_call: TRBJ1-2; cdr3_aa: ASSGGRGYT
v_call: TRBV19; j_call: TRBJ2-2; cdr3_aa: ASTGRVELF
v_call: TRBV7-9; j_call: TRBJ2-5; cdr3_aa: ASSPRGAETQY
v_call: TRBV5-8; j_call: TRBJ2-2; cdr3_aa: ASSPDTISGELF
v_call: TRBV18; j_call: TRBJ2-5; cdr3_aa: ASSPEGSYGTQY
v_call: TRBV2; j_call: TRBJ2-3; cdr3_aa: ASSRLGEGDTQY
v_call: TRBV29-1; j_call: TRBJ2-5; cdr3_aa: SSIGGQETQY
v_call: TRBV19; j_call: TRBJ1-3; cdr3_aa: ASSTTLDFSGNTIY
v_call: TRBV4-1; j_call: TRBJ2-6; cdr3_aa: ASSQGDMTLLSGANVLT
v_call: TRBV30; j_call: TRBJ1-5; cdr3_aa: AWEGDSNQPQH
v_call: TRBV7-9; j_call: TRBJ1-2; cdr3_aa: ASSWIDRDSDYGYT
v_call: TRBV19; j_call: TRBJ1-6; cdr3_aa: ASSISGADSPLH
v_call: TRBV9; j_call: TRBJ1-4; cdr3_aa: ASSEQGATNEKLF